One sample yielded the 12 T cell receptor beta chains listed below, sequenced in a study of T cell clonality in common variable immunodeficiency. The repertoire was sequenced with immunoSEQ multiplex PCR; TCRdb's copy has only in-frame clones and lacks some. The specimen has approximately 51,000 clones, none found just once. Input material: peripheral blood mononuclear cells. These receptor sequences come from a person aged 18 to 75 in good health.

In its sample, this clone was seen a few times. The observed sequence ends 3 residues before the CDR3 terminus, with the missing tail filled in from the germline J gene. The identical CDR3 is also encoded by other nucleotide sequences in the sample. V gene TRBV18 combines with J gene TRBJ1-3, with D possibly TRBD1 on 6 matching bases. In germline, CDR1 is KGHSH, CDR2 LQKENI. The CDR3 sequence is 17 residues long. The V end lost 4 bases, the J end lost 0 bases, and 16 bases lay between the germline ends. The CDR3 DNA, read in part, is TGTGCCAGCTCACGAGAGCTTACAGGGAACTCTGGAAACACC. Translating gives CASSRELTGNSGNT. In full, the CDR3 is CASSRELTGNSGNTIYF.

Many counts were recorded for this clone. The read gets to within 3 residues of the CDR3 end, and the germline J gene fills in the rest. This chain uses TRBV18 with TRBJ2-1; 9 nucleotides line up with TRBD2. Per germline, CDR1 KGHSH and CDR2 LQKENI. The CDR3 has 16 residues. V dropped 0 bases and J dropped 6; count of bases not matched to a gene: 6. The CDR3 region is CASSPPSGGWGNEQFF. The part of the CDR3 DNA that was read is TGTGCCAGCTCACCACCGAGCGGGGGGTGGGGCAATGAG.

This clone was found many times. The read comes to an end 3 residues before the CDR3 does, leaving the germline J gene to fill in the end. This chain joins TRBV19 and TRBJ1-6; 7 positions match TRBD1. Germline V gene sequence: CDR1 LNHDA, CDR2 SQIVND (reference sequence). This CDR3 spans 13 amino acids. With 7 bases clipped from V and 6 bases from J, the junction kept 3 bases outside the gene matches. CDR3 sequence: CASMGQSNSPLHF. The sequenced part of the CDR3 DNA is TGTGCCAGTATGGGACAGTCTAATTCACCC.

This clone was recorded many times. The missing CDR3 end, 3 residues past where the read stops, is filled in from the germline J gene. This chain connects TRBV20-1 to TRBJ2-4, with D maybe TRBD2 (7 bases). This CDR3 spans 13 amino acids. With 0 bases removed from V and 6 bases from J, the gap between germline ends came to 9 bases. The germline V gene has CDR1 DFQATT and CDR2 SNEGSKA (reference sequence). CDR3 amino acids: CSAREGGGNIQYF. Incomplete CDR3 DNA: TGCAGTGCTAGAGAGGGAGGGGGAAACATT.

For this clone: The sequenced fragment ends 3 residues before the CDR3 boundary, so the rest is inferred from the germline J gene. The chain is built from TRBV13 and TRBJ1-2, with D possibly matching TRBD1 (6 bases). This CDR3 is built from 16 residues. Germline V gene data show CDR1 as PRHDT and CDR2 as FYEKMQ (reference sequence). CDR3 DNA, as far as it was read: TGTGCCAGCAGCTTAGGGAGACAGGCTAAAACGTGGGGC. It codes for CASSLGRQAKTWG. The CDR3 in full is CASSLGRQAKTWGYTF.

This clone occurred many times. The CDR3 is cut off 3 residues early in the read; its end comes from the germline J gene. The chain links TRBV10-3 to TRBJ2-3; D gene ambiguous. The CDR3 has 16 amino acids. The germline V and J ends were trimmed by 3 bases and 0 bases, with 13 bases remaining between them. Germline V gives CDR1 ENHRY, CDR2 SYGVKD. The sequenced part of the CDR3 DNA is TGTGCCATCAGTGACCCGCCCTCTAGTAGCACAGATACG. Translation: CAISDPPSSSTDT. The full CDR3 sequence reads CAISDPPSSSTDTQYF.

The table lists this clone with many counts. CDR3 loop: CSASLYSGKSTEAFF. The CDR3 DNA, read in part, is TGCAGTGCTAGTCTGTACTCGGGGAAGTCCACTGAA. V gene TRBV20-1 combines with J gene TRBJ1-1; D is ambiguous. Sequencing ends 3 residues short of the CDR3 end; the germline J gene provides the rest. This CDR3 is built from 15 residues. V was pared by 3 bases and J by 4 bases, with 18 bases between. The germline CDR1 and CDR2 sequences are DFQATT and SNEGSKA (reference sequence).

In this sample, this clone turned up many times. The read terminates 3 residues before the CDR3 end, so the remaining end is supplied by the germline J gene. V is TRBV19 and J is TRBJ2-1; D unclear. The CDR3 consists of 14 residues. Per the germline V gene, CDR1 is LNHDA and CDR2 is SQIVND (reference sequence). Trimming stripped 5 bases from V and 1 base from J, with 9 bases between. CDR3 region: CASSPLSSYNEQFF. CDR3 DNA, as far as it was read: TGTGCCAGTAGTCCCCTTAGTTCCTACAATGAG.

In its sample, this clone was seen many times. The CDR3 bases that were read are TGTGCCATCAGCGACACGGGGGGAGGGATCGATGAG. Translating it yields CAISDTGGGIDE. The CDR3 reads in full as CAISDTGGGIDEQFF. The chain employs TRBV10-3 and TRBJ2-1; 7 nucleotides match TRBD2. The missing CDR3 end, 3 residues past where the read stops, is filled in from the germline J gene. CDR3 length: 15 residues. CDR1 and CDR2 from the germline V gene are ENHRY and SYGVKD. J was trimmed by 8 bases and V by 6 bases; bases with no gene match: 13.

This clone has at least ten counts. With the read ending 3 residues before the CDR3 end, the germline J gene is used to fill in that end. The gene calls are TRBV6-1 and TRBJ1-4, with D maybe TRBD1 (5 bases). Trimming left V 3 bases short and J 3 bases short, with 8 bases between. The length of the CDR3 is 14 residues. Germline loops: CDR1 MNHNS, CDR2 SASEGT. The CDR3 spells CASSEAGANEKLFF. CDR3 bases read: TGTGCCAGCAGTGAGGCGGGGGCTAATGAAAAA.

This clone was recorded at least ten times. The read terminates 3 residues before the CDR3 end, so the remaining end is supplied by the germline J gene. V is TRBV6-2 or TRBV6-3 and J is TRBJ1-5; 10 positions match TRBD1. Germline CDR1 and CDR2: MNHEY and SVGEGT. The CDR3 covers 15 residues. The V and J ends lost 4 bases and 5 bases, in that order; junction bases with no gene match: 5. Incomplete CDR3 DNA: TGTGCCAGCAGTTTGCCCGGGACAGGGGATCAGCCC. It yields the protein CASSLPGTGDQP. The full-length CDR3 reads as CASSLPGTGDQPQHF.

This clone has ten or more counts. The DNA ends 3 residues before the CDR3 does, and the rest of the CDR3 is filled in from the germline J gene. The chain carries TRBV30 and TRBJ1-1; D may be TRBD1 (5 bases). Germline CDR1 reads GTSNPN; CDR2 reads SVGIG (reference sequence). The CDR3 contains 14 residues. Deletions cut 4 bases from V and 6 bases from J, with 18 bases between. The CDR3 is CAWTPVGVVPEAFF. The part of the CDR3 DNA that was read is TGTGCCTGGACCCCGGTAGGGGTCGTCCCTGAA.